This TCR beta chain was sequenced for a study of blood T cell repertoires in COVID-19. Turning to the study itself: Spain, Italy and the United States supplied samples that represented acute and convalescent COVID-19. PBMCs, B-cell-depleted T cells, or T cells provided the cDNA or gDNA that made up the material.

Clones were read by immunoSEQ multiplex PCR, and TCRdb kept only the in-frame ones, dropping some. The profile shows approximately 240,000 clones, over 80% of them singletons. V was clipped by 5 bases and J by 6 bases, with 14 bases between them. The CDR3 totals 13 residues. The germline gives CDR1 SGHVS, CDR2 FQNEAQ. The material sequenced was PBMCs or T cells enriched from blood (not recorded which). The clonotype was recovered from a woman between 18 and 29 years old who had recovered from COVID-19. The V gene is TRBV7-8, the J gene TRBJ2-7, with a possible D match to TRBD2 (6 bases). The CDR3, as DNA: TGTGCCAGCAGCCTGTTAGGAGGGTTCGAGCAGTACTTC. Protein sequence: CASSLLGGFEQYF.